These T cell receptor beta chains were read from a single sample in a study of naive and memory T cell subsets. TCRdb reanalysed the UMI-ligation and nested PCR reads using MiXCR and keeps one entry per CDR3 protein. Seen here are 77,000 or so distinct CDR3 sequences, approximately 14% observed once, and the top ten hold around 0.9%. The sample comprised central memory CD4+ T cells from blood. These receptors were collected from a human donor in good health. The conserved cysteine and the conserved F or W are not part of the CDR3 here. D genes are given only for firm matches. The size field is filled for only some rows; it gives once, few, many or a size class.

>14|TRBJ2-7|TRBD2|TRBV7-2|few
ASSLAGTSVSYEQY
>11|TRBJ1-2|TRBD1|TRBV11-2|NA
ASRQEDRGGYT
>11|TRBJ2-7|NA|TRBV7-9|once
ASSRATPYEQY
>13|TRBJ2-5|TRBD2|TRBV7-2|NA
ASSFGPAGSSTQY
>13|TRBJ1-1|NA|TRBV20-1|many
SARDLGGANTEAF
>12|TRBJ2-2|NA|TRBV20-1|many
SASRDTNTGELF
>11|TRBJ2-5|NA|TRBV15|NA
ATSRAKPETQY
>14|TRBJ2-7|NA|TRBV2|NA
ASSLPLSVGNYEQY
>15|TRBJ2-2|TRBD2|TRBV7-2|few
ASSFTGGRAVAGELF
>13|TRBJ2-7|NA|TRBV9|NA
ASSVVPGVVYEQY
>11|TRBJ2-5|TRBD1|TRBV20-1|NA
SATGQGQETQY
>13|TRBJ1-2|TRBD1|TRBV7-8|few
ASSTGQGSYYGYT
>13|TRBJ1-2|TRBD1|TRBV7-2|NA
ASSQTLGTGSGYT
>11|TRBJ1-5|NA|TRBV2|many
ASRPERDQPQH
>9|TRBJ2-7|NA|TRBV20-1|few
SAGLMRLQN
>13|TRBJ1-5|NA|TRBV20-1|many
SASRGHGGNQPQH
>11|TRBJ2-3|NA|TRBV2|NA
ASSEVADTQQY
>13|TRBJ1-3|NA|TRBV7-2|NA
ASSLQGMFGNTIY
>11|TRBJ1-4|TRBD1|TRBV12-3/TRBV12-4|many
ASSLTGNEKLF
>11|TRBJ1-1|TRBD1|TRBV29-1|NA
RGDRGYNTEAF
>14|TRBJ2-7|TRBD2|TRBV3-1|NA
ASSAQTSGRPYEQY
>12|TRBJ1-1|TRBD1|TRBV20-1|NA
SAREGQTNTEAF
>12|TRBJ2-1|TRBD2|TRBV29-1|few
SVVGLAQGGEQF
>11|TRBJ2-1|NA|TRBV28|NA
ASSTYGGHEQF
>11|TRBJ1-1|NA|TRBV18|many
ASSPALNTEAF
>13|TRBJ1-4|NA|TRBV3-1|few
ASRPTGLPRGKLF
>9|TRBJ2-3|NA|TRBV20-1|many
SAKQQDTQY
>13|TRBJ1-1|NA|TRBV5-1|NA
ASSLGSSLNTEAF
>13|TRBJ2-2|NA|TRBV5-1|few
ASSPLPSNTGELF
>11|TRBJ2-3|NA|TRBV7-6|few
ASSPYPADTQY
>11|TRBJ2-3|NA|TRBV10-2|once
ASRIPSTDTQY
>14|TRBJ2-2|NA|TRBV7-2|many
ASSLESSLATGELF
>11|TRBJ1-5|NA|TRBV6-2/TRBV6-3|NA
ASNEDSYQPQH
>13|TRBJ2-7|NA|TRBV28|NA
ASSSLSWTLGEQY
>13|TRBJ1-5|NA|TRBV4-3|few
ASSQELYSNQPQH
>12|TRBJ2-3|NA|TRBV29-1|few
SVEEQVITDTQY
>12|TRBJ2-7|TRBD2|TRBV4-1|NA
ASSPPTSRREQY
>13|TRBJ2-3|TRBD2|TRBV7-2|few
ASRSLAGGPHTQY
>12|TRBJ1-5|TRBD1|TRBV7-8|few
ASSPRQGNQPQH
>9|TRBJ2-5|NA|TRBV2|few
ASSAGTPGY
>13|TRBJ1-1|TRBD1|TRBV6-1|many
ASSGQGSVIAEAF
>10|TRBJ1-2|TRBD1|TRBV29-1|NA
SVSDRGQGYT
>14|TRBJ2-1|TRBD2|TRBV4-1|few
ASSQEAGTSGHEQF
>11|TRBJ2-7|TRBD1|TRBV10-3|NA
AIRDRELDEQY
>10|TRBJ2-1|NA|TRBV5-4|NA
ASSLDGIEQF
>12|TRBJ2-1|TRBD1|TRBV7-2|NA
ASSFKQGANEQF
>11|TRBJ2-7|TRBD1|TRBV28|many
ASHAQGAYEQY
>12|TRBJ2-7|TRBD1|TRBV29-1|few
SVEKGTGAYEQY
>13|TRBJ1-2|NA|TRBV5-1|NA
ASSLDGYDRSGYT
>9|TRBJ2-5|NA|TRBV29-1|few
SVGPGETQY
>15|TRBJ2-2|NA|TRBV9|NA
ASSVGLVGTNTGELF
>14|TRBJ1-6|NA|TRBV20-1|NA
SASPFHGDLNSPLH
>14|TRBJ2-7|NA|TRBV12-3/TRBV12-4|few
ASSLGGGGPTYEQY
>13|TRBJ2-1|TRBD2|TRBV5-4|few
ASSLSGNRYNEQF
>15|TRBJ2-1|TRBD1|TRBV12-3/TRBV12-4|many
ASSPVQTGISYNEQF
>13|TRBJ2-3|TRBD2|TRBV25-1|few
ASSLTSGGGDTQY
>14|TRBJ2-1|TRBD2|TRBV6-1|few
ASSDTREVVGNEQF